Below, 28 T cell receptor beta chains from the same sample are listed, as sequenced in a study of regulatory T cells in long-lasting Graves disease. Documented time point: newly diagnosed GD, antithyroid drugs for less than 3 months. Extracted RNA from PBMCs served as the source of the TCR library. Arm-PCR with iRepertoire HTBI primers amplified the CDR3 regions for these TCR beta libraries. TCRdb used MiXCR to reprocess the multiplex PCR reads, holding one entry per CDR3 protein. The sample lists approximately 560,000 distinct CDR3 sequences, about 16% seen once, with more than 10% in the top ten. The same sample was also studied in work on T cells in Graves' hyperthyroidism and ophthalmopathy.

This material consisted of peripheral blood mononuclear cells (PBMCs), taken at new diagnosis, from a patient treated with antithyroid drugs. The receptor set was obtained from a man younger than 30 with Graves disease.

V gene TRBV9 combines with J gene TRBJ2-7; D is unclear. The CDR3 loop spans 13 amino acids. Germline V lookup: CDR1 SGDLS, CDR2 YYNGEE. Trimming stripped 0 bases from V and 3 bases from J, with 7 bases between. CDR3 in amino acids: CASSVEANYEQYF. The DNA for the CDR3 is TGTGCCAGCAGCGTAGAGGCCAACTACGAGCAGTACTTC.

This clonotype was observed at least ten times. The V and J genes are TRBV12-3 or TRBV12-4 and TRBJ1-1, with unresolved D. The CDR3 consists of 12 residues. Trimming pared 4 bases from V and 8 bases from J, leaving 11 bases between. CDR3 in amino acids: CASSSMGREAFF. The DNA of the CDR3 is TGTGCCAGCAGTTCGATGGGGAGAGAAGCTTTCTTT.

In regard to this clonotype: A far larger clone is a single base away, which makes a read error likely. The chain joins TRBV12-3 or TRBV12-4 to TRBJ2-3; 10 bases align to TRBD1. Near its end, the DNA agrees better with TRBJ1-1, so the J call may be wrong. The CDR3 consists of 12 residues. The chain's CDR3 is CTIGTGEAQAFF. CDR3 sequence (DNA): TGTACCATAGGGACAGGGGAGGCTCAAGCTTTCTTT.

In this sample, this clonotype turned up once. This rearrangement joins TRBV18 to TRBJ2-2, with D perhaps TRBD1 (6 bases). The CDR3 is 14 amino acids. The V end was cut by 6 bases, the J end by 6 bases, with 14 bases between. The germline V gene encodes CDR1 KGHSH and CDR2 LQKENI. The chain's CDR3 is CASSEQGTAGELFF. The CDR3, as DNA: TGTGCCAGCTCCGAACAGGGAACCGCCGGGGAGCTGTTTTTT.

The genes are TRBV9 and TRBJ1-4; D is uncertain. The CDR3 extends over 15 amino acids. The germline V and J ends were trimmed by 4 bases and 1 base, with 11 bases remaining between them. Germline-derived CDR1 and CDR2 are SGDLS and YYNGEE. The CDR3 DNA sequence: TGTGCCAGCAGCCCTACGTATGGAACTAATGAAAAACTGTTTTTT. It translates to CASSPTYGTNEKLFF.

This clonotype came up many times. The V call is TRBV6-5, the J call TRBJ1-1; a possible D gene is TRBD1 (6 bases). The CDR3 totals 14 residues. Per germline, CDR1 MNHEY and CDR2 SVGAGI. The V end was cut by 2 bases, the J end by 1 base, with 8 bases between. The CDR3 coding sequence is TGTGCCAGCAGTTACGGACAGACGAACACTGAAGCTTTCTTT. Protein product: CASSYGQTNTEAFF.

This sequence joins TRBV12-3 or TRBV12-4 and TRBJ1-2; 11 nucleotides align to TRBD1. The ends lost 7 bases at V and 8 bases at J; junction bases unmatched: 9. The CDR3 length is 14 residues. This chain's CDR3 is CASTIGQGAHGYTF. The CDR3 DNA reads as TGTGCCAGCACCATTGGACAGGGGGCTCACGGCTACACCTTC.

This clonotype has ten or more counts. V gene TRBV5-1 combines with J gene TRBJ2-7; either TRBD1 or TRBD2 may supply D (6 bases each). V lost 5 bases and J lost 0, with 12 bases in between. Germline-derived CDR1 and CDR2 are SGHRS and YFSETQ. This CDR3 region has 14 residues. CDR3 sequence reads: CASSEGGDSYEQYF. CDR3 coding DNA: TGCGCCAGCAGTGAGGGGGGAGACTCCTACGAGCAGTACTTC.

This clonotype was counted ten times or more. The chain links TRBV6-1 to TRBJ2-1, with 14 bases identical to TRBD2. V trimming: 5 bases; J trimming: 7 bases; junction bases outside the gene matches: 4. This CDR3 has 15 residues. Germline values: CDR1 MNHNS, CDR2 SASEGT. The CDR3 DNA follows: TGTGCCAGCAGTAGACTAGCGGGAGGGGAGAATGAGCAGTTCTTC. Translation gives CASSRLAGGENEQFF.

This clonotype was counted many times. This CDR3 is CASSSRTGGAGNGYTF. The CDR3 DNA is TGTGCCAGCAGCTCCAGGACAGGGGGCGCGGGGAATGGCTACACCTTC. The chain uses TRBV6-1 and TRBJ1-2; 11 positions match TRBD1. Germline CDR1 is MNHNS and CDR2 is SASEGT. The CDR3 is made up of 16 amino acids. V shed 6 bases and J 6 bases; nucleotides not matched to a gene: 12.

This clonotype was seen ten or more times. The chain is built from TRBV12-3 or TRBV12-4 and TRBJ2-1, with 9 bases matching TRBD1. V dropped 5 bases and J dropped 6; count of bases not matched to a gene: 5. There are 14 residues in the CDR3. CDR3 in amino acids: CASSRDRAVNEQFF. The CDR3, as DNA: TGTGCCAGCAGTCGGGACAGGGCGGTCAATGAGCAGTTCTTC.

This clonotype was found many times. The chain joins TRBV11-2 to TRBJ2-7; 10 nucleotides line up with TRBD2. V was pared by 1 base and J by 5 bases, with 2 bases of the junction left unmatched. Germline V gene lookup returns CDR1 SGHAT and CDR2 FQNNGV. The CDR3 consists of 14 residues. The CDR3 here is CASSLAGTSDEQYF. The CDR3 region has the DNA TGTGCCAGCAGCTTAGCGGGGACTAGCGACGAGCAGTACTTC.

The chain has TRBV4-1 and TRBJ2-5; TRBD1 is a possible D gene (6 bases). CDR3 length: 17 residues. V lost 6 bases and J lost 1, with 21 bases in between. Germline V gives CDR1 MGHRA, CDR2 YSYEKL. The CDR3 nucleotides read TGCGCCAGCAGAAAATACCGGGACACCATGGCCCAAGAGACCCAGTACTTC. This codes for CASRKYRDTMAQETQYF.

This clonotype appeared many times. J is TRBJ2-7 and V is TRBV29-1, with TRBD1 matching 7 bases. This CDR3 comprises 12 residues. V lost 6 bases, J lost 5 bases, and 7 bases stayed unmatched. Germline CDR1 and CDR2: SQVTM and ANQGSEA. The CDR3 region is CSVWDRRNEQYF. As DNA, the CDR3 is TGCAGCGTGTGGGACAGACGCAACGAGCAGTACTTC.

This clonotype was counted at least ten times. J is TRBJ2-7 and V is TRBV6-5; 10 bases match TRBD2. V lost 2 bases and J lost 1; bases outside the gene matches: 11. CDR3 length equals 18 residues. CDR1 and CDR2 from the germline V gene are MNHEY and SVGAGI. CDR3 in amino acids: CASSYPGTSASRSYEQYF. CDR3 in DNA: TGTGCCAGCAGTTACCCGGGGACTAGCGCCTCCCGTTCCTACGAGCAGTACTTC.

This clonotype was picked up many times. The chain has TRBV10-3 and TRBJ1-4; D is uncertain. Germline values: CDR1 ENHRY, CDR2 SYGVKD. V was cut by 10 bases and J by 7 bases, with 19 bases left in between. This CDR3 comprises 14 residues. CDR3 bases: TGTGCCACCGGCGCGGTCGGCTTGAGTGAAAAACTGTTTTTT. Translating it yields CATGAVGLSEKLFF.

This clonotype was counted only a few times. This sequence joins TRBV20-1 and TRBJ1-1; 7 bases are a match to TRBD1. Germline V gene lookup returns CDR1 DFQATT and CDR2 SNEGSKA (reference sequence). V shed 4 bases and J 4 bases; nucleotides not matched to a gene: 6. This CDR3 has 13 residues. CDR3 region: CSAKGGMGTEAFF. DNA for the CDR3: TGCAGTGCTAAAGGGGGCATGGGCACTGAAGCTTTCTTT.

The CDR3 here is CATGGVRGSANTGELFF. CDR3 DNA sequence: TGTGCCACCGGGGGGGTCAGGGGTTCCGCGAACACCGGGGAGCTGTTTTTT. The chain is built from TRBV24-1 and TRBJ2-2; maybe TRBD2 (7 bases). The germline V and J ends were trimmed by 9 bases and 0 bases, with 19 bases remaining between them. The CDR3 has 17 residues. Germline lookup yields CDR1 KGHDR and CDR2 SFDVKD.

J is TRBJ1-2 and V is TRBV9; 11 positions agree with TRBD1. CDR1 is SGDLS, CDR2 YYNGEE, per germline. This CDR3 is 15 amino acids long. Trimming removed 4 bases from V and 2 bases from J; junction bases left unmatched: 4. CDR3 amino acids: CASSTGQGANYGYTF. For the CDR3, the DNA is TGTGCCAGCAGCACCGGACAGGGGGCGAACTATGGCTACACCTTC. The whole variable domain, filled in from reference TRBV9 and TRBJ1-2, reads DSGVTQTPKHLITATGQRVTLRCSPRSGDLSVYWYQQSLDQGLQFLIQYYNGEERAKGNILERFSAQQFPDLHSELNLSSLELGDSALYFCASSTGQGANYGYTFGSGTRLTVV.

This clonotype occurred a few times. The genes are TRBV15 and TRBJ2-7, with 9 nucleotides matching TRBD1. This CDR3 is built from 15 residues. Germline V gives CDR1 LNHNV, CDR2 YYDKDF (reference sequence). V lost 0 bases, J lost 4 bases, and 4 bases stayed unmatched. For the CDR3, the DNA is TGTGCCACCAGCAGAGATGGGGGACAGGGATACGAGCAGTACTTC. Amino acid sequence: CATSRDGGQGYEQYF.

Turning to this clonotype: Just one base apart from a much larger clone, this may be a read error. The CDR3 DNA sequence: TGTGCCAGCAGTGAATCGGGGACTAGCGTCTACGAGCAGTACTTC. Protein product: CASSESGTSVYEQYF. The chain is built from TRBV2 and TRBJ2-7; 10 nucleotides align to TRBD2. This CDR3 region has 15 residues. Germline CDR1 reads SNHLY; CDR2 reads FYNNEI. The trim removed 2 bases at V and 3 bases at J, leaving 4 bases unmatched.

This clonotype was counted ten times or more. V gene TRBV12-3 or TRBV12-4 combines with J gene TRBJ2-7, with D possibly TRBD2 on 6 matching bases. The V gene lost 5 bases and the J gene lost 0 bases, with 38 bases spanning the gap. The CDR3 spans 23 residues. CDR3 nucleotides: TGTGCCAGCAGTCACAGGCTGCGGCCCGCGACAACCGGGGGACTCTATCTCTCCTACGAGCAGTACTTC. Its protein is CASSHRLRPATTGGLYLSYEQYF.

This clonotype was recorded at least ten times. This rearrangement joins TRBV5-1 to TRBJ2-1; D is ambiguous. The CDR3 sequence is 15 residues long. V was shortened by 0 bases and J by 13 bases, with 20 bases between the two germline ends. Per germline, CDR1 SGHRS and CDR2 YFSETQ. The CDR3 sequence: CASSLGTGDSSLQFF. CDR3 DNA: TGCGCCAGCAGCTTGGGGACCGGCGATTCTTCACTACAGTTCTTC.

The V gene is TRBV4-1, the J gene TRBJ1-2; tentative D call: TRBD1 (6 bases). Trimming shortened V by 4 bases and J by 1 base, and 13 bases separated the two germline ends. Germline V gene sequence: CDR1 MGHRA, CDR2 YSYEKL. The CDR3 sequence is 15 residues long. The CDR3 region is CASSPRLDSNYGYTF. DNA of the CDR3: TGCGCCAGCAGCCCGCGGCTGGACAGTAACTATGGCTACACCTTC.

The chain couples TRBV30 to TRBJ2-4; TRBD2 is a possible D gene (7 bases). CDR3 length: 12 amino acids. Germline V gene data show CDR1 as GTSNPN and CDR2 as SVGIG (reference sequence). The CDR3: CAMGGLAGIQYF. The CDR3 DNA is TGTGCAATGGGGGGGCTAGCTGGCATTCAGTACTTC.

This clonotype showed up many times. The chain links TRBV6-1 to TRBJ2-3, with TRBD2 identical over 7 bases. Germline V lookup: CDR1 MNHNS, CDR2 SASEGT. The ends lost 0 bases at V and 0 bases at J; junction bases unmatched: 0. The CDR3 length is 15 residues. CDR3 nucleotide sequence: TGTGCCAGCAGTGAAGCTAGCGGGAGCACAGATACGCAGTATTTT. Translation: CASSEASGSTDTQYF.

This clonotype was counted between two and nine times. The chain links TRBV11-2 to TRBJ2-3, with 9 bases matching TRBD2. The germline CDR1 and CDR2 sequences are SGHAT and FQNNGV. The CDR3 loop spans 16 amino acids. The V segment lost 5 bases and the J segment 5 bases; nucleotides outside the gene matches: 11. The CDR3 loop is CASSPLAGKVVDTQYF. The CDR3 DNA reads TGTGCCAGCAGCCCGCTAGCGGGGAAGGTAGTAGATACGCAGTATTTT.

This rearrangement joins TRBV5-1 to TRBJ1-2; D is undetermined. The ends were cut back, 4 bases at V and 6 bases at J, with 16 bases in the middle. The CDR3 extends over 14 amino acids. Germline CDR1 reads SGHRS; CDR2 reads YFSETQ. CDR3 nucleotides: TGCGCCAGCAGCCTCCAGACCATTCATGATGGCTACACCTTC. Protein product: CASSLQTIHDGYTF.